The 16 T cell receptor beta chains below were found in one sample sequenced in a study of tumor-infiltrating lymphocytes in oesophageal squamous cell carcinoma. TCRdb reprocessed the PCR reads via MiXCR and lists one record per CDR3 protein. The table has roughly 10,000 distinct CDR3 sequences, under 75% seen once. Sequenced sample: esophageal tumor tissue. Receptor source: a female donor with esophageal squamous cell carcinoma.

V usage is TRBV7-8 and J usage is TRBJ2-1; 11 bases agree with TRBD1. Germline lookup yields CDR1 SGHVS and CDR2 FQNEAQ. There are 16 residues in the CDR3. Unmatched junction bases numbered 5, after V lost 4 bases and J lost 3 bases. The CDR3 region has the DNA TGTGCCAGCAGCTCCCGGGACAGGGGGGACTACAATGAGCAGTTCTTC. Translation: CASSSRDRGDYNEQFF.

Regarding this clonotype: This may arise from a read error, as a much more abundant clone is one base away. Since the CDR3 does not end with the conserved phenylalanine or tryptophan, this likely comes from a read error. This chain joins TRBV24-1 and TRBJ2-1; D is tentatively TRBD1 or TRBD2 (5 bases each). The V and J ends lost 7 bases and 8 bases respectively, with 14 bases between them. CDR1 KGHDR and CDR2 SFDVKD come from the germline V gene. CDR3 size: 13 residues. CDR3 DNA sequence: TGTGCCACCAGGAAGGGAGCCAGGGATGAGCAGTTCTTA. As protein: CATRKGARDEQFL.

The V gene is TRBV7-2, the J gene TRBJ2-7; 7 bases map to TRBD1. The J call may be mistaken, given a closer DNA end match to TRBJ1-2. This CDR3 comprises 12 residues. From germline, CDR1 is SGHTA and CDR2 FQGNSA. The DNA of the CDR3 is TGTGCCAGCAGCTCAAACAGGGGAGGCTACACCTTC. This encodes CASSSNRGGYTF.

By sample fraction, this clonotype is medium-sized. The V call is TRBV6-1, the J call TRBJ1-4; 8 positions match TRBD1. Unmatched junction bases numbered 0, after V lost 6 bases and J lost 0 bases. The CDR3 totals 14 residues. The germline V gene has CDR1 MNHNS and CDR2 SASEGT. The CDR3 sequence is CASRTGATNEKLFF. CDR3 DNA sequence: TGTGCCAGCAGGACAGGGGCAACTAATGAAAAACTGTTTTTT.

The V gene is TRBV7-3, the J gene TRBJ2-3; possibly TRBD1 or TRBD2 for D (5 bases each). Trimming left V 1 base short and J 6 bases short, with 14 bases between. In germline, CDR1 is SGHTA, CDR2 FQGTGA. The CDR3 has 15 residues. CDR3 residues: CASSLRGIVTDTQYF. In DNA form, the CDR3 reads TGTGCCAGCAGCTTAAGGGGGATAGTTACCGATACGCAGTATTTT.

This clonotype turned up a few times. The J gene is TRBJ2-1, the V gene TRBV7-6; TRBD2 is a possible D gene (5 bases). The ends were cut back, 5 bases at V and 8 bases at J, with 16 bases in the middle. In germline, CDR1 is SGHVS, CDR2 FNYEAQ. The CDR3 runs to 14 residues. The DNA for the CDR3 is TGTGCCAGCAGCGCCCCTCGGGGTGGCCATGAGCAGTTCTTC. Amino acids: CASSAPRGGHEQFF. The variable domain in full, with the rest retrieved from reference TRBV7-6 and TRBJ2-1, is GAGVSQSPRYKVTKRGQDVALRCDPISGHVSLYWYRQALGQGPEFLTYFNYEAQQDKSGLPNDRFSAERPEGSISTLTIQRTEQRDSAMYRCASSAPRGGHEQFFGPGTRLTVL.

This clonotype was seen a few times. The chain joins TRBV7-3 to TRBJ2-1, with D possibly being TRBD1 (6 bases). The better agreement between TRBJ2-5 and the DNA end casts doubt on the J call. The germline V gene has CDR1 SGHTA and CDR2 FQGTGA. CDR3 size: 16 residues. CDR3 loop: CASSRVGANPRETQYF. In DNA, the CDR3 is TGTGCCAGCAGCCGGGTGGGGGCCAACCCCCGAGAGACCCAGTACTTC.

The chain uses TRBV7-3 and TRBJ2-7, with D possibly TRBD1 on 5 matching bases. TRBJ2-5 explains the end of the DNA better; the J call may be wrong. From germline, CDR1 is SGHTA and CDR2 FQGTGA. CDR3 size: 14 residues. The CDR3 sequence: CASSQGHSQETQYF. CDR3 nucleotides: TGTGCCAGCAGTCAAGGACACAGCCAAGAGACCCAGTACTTC.

Points on this clonotype: A much larger clone differs by one base, so this may be a read error. As DNA, the CDR3 is TGTGCCAGCAGCTCCGGGCGGGACCTACACAATGAGCAGTTATTC. Translated, it gives CASSSGRDLHNEQLF. The gene calls are TRBV7-3 and TRBJ2-1, with a tentative D call TRBD2 (6 bases). Per germline, CDR1 SGHTA and CDR2 FQGTGA. The CDR3 length is 15 residues.

This clonotype is labeled as medium-sized. This chain uses TRBV5-4 with TRBJ2-3, with 9 nucleotides matching TRBD1. The CDR3 is 16 amino acids. J lost 1 base, V lost 0 bases, and 3 bases had no gene match. CDR1 is SGHNT and CDR2 is YYREEE in the germline V gene (reference sequence). The CDR3 DNA reads TGTGCCAGCAGCTTGGGGACAGGGGTCCGCACAGATACGCAGTATTTT. Amino acid sequence: CASSLGTGVRTDTQYF.

The J gene is TRBJ2-4, the V gene TRBV7-6, with unresolved D. The J call may not be correct, given that the DNA end is closer to TRBJ2-7. Germline CDR1 reads SGHVS; CDR2 reads FNYEAQ. The CDR3 has 15 amino acids. This chain's CDR3 is CASSSGSGGSYEQYF. The CDR3 DNA follows: TGTGCCAGCAGCTCGGGTTCAGGTGGCTCCTACGAGCAGTACTTC.

This clonotype was observed at least ten times. This chain uses TRBV6-1 with TRBJ2-5, with TRBD2 matching over 11 bases. The J call could be wrong; TRBJ2-7 is a better fit for the DNA end. Germline V lookup: CDR1 MNHNS, CDR2 SASEGT. The CDR3 loop spans 15 amino acids. CDR3 amino acids: CASSFATSGTSEQYF. DNA for the CDR3: TGTGCCAGCAGTTTCGCGACTAGCGGGACTTCCGAGCAGTACTTC.

The chain couples TRBV6-8 to TRBJ1-5, with TRBD1 identical over 8 bases. After removal of 2 bases from V and 6 bases from J, the junction contained 6 bases not matched to a gene. Germline assignment: CDR1 MNHGY and CDR2 SAAAGT. CDR3 length: 15 residues. The CDR3 DNA reads TGTGCCAGCAGTTACGCAGGGGGCGAAAGTCAGCCCCAGCATTTT. Translated, it gives CASSYAGGESQPQHF.

This clonotype was seen a handful of times. The chain links TRBV7-6 to TRBJ2-1; D remains unclear. Germline CDR1 and CDR2: SGHVS and FNYEAQ. V was shortened by 2 bases and J by 4 bases, with 6 bases between the two germline ends. The CDR3 length is 13 residues. This CDR3 reads CASSLTRYNEQFF. In DNA, the CDR3 is TGTGCCAGCAGCTTAACCAGATACAATGAGCAGTTCTTC.

This clonotype was counted only a few times. The V call is TRBV12-3 or TRBV12-4, the J call TRBJ2-7; the D is unclear. This CDR3 has 13 amino acids. The V end lost 7 bases, the J end lost 7 bases, and 17 bases lay between the germline ends. Here the CDR3 reads CASTPGLLNEQYF. In nucleotides, the CDR3 is TGTGCCAGCACTCCTGGGCTCCTCAATGAGCAGTACTTC.

The V call is TRBV7-3, the J call TRBJ2-1; 8 nucleotides match TRBD2. The CDR3 extends over 15 amino acids. Trimming took 6 bases from V and 2 from J; bases not matched to a gene: 6. Germline CDR1 is SGHTA and CDR2 is FQGTGA. The CDR3 sequence is CASRLAGSTYNEQFF. CDR3 bases: TGTGCCAGCAGGTTAGCGGGGTCCACCTACAATGAGCAGTTCTTC.